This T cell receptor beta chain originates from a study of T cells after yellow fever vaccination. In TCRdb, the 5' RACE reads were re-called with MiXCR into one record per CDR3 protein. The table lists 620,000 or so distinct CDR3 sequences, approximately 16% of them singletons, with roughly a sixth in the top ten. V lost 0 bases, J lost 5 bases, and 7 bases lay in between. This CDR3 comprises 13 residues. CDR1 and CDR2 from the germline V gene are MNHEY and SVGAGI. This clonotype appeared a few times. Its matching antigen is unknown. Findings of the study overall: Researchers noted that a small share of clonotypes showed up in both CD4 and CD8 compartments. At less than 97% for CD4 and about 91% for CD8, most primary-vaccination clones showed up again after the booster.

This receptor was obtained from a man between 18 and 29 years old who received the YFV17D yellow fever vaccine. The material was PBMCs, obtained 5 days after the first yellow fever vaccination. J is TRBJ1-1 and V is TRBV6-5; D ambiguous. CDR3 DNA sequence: TGTGCCAGCAGTTACTCGATTTCAACTGAAGCTTTCTTT. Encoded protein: CASSYSISTEAFF.